The clone carrying this TCR beta chain has only a few counts. Its target is not known. The data were taken from a study of post-analysis software for immune sequencing data. Overall study: There were relapsing-remitting, secondary progressive and progressive-relapsing multiple sclerosis among the disease courses included.

General observations from the study: For normalized Chao1 diversity, multiple sclerosis patients scored significantly lower than controls did.

Unique molecular identifiers were carried by the TCR beta cDNA libraries. About 500,000 cDNA molecules were obtained per 1 to 10 million input T cells. TCRdb analysed the PCR reads with MiXCR anew, one entry per CDR3 protein. The sample consists of under 900,000 distinct CDR3 sequences, roughly 50% of them appearing once. The TCR comes from a girl aged 10-17 years with multiple sclerosis. Sequencing input: blood.

The CDR3 nucleotides read TGCGCCAGCAGCTTCGGGACAGGGACGTCTGAAGCTTTCTTT. It codes for CASSFGTGTSEAFF. V usage is TRBV5-1 and J usage is TRBJ1-1; 9 nucleotides match TRBD1. The CDR3 consists of 14 residues. Germline CDR1 is SGHRS and CDR2 is YFSETQ. Trimming took 2 bases from V and 6 from J; bases not matched to a gene: 5. Together with reference TRBV5-1 and TRBJ1-1, the CDR3 gives the full variable domain: KAGVTQTPRYLIKTRGQQVTLSCSPISGHRSVSWYQQTPGQGLQFLFEYFSETQRNKGNFPGRFSGRQFSNSRSEMNVSTLELGDSALYLCASSFGTGTSEAFFGQGTRLTVV.